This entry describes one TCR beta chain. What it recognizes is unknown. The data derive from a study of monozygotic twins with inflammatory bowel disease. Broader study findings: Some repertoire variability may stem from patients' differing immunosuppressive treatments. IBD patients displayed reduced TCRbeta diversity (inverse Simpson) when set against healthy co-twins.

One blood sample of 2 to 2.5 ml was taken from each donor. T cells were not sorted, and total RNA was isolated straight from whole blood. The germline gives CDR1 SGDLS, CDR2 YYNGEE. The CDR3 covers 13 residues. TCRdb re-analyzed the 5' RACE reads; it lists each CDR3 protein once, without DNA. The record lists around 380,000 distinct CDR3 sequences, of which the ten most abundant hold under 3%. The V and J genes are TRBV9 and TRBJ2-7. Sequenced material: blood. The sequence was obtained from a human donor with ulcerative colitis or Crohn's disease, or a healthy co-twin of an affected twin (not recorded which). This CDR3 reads CASSVEGGSTQYF. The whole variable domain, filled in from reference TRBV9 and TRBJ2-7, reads DSGVTQTPKHLITATGQRVTLRCSPRSGDLSVYWYQQSLDQGLQFLIQYYNGEERAKGNILERFSAQQFPDLHSELNLSSLELGDSALYFCASSVEGGSTQYFGPGTRLTVT.